The 9 T cell receptor beta chains in this list originate from one sample, sequenced in a study of OX40 agonist ivuxolimab in advanced cancers. Clones were sequenced by immunoSEQ multiplex PCR, and TCRdb holds only the in-frame ones, with some missing. In the table there are tens of thousands of clones, 92% of which are singletons. This specimen consisted of CD4+ or CD8+ T cells sorted from blood, obtained in a trial of the OX40 agonist ivuxolimab. The receptors here all came from an adult with an advanced solid tumor such as melanoma, head and neck, liver or kidney cancer.

The chain uses TRBV10-1 and TRBJ2-7, with D perhaps TRBD2 (6 bases). This CDR3 has 15 amino acids. With 0 bases removed from V and 2 bases from J, the gap between germline ends came to 11 bases. Per germline, CDR1 WNHNN and CDR2 SYGVQD (reference sequence). The CDR3 protein is CASSESLGGTYEQYF. For the CDR3, the DNA is TGCGCCAGCAGTGAGTCGCTGGGGGGTACCTACGAGCAGTACTTC.

The chain has TRBV10-3 and TRBJ1-2; maybe TRBD1 (5 bases). This CDR3 contains 15 residues. Trimming shortened V by 3 bases and J by 2 bases, and 13 bases separated the two germline ends. CDR1 is ENHRY and CDR2 is SYGVKD in the germline V gene. The DNA of the CDR3 is TGTGCCATCAGTGAATCGGGGCAGTCAAACTATGGCTACACCTTC. This encodes CAISESGQSNYGYTF.

This chain links TRBV11-2 with TRBJ2-5, with D perhaps assigned TRBD1 or TRBD2 (5 bases each). The CDR3 is made up of 14 amino acids. Between the trimmed V and J ends, which lost 1 base and 2 bases, there was a span of 8 bases. Per the germline V gene, CDR1 is SGHAT and CDR2 is FQNNGV. As DNA, the CDR3 is TGTGCCAGCAGCTTAGGGGGGAAACAAGAGACCCAGTACTTC. Translation gives CASSLGGKQETQYF.

CDR3 coding DNA: TGTGCCAGCAGCTCCAACGGGGGAGCGGGGACCCAGTACTTC. As protein: CASSSNGGAGTQYF. The chain couples TRBV11-3 to TRBJ2-5, with D possibly being TRBD2 (6 bases). V was pared by 4 bases and J by 7 bases, with 16 bases between. Germline V gene lookup returns CDR1 SGHNT and CDR2 YENEEA. The CDR3 has 14 residues.

The J gene is TRBJ2-7, the V gene TRBV10-3, with 8 bases lining up with TRBD1. This CDR3 comprises 15 residues. Trimming took 5 bases from V and 1 from J; bases not matched to a gene: 7. CDR1 ENHRY and CDR2 SYGVKD come from the germline V gene. CDR3 nucleotides: TGTGCCATCAGTACCGGGACAGGTTCTTCCTACGAGCAGTACTTC. Translation: CAISTGTGSSYEQYF.

The chain joins TRBV29-1 to TRBJ1-3; a possible D gene is TRBD1 (5 bases). This CDR3 has 14 amino acids. CDR1 is SQVTM and CDR2 is ANQGSEA in the germline V gene. The V end was cut by 6 bases, the J end by 0 bases, with 12 bases between. In nucleotides, the CDR3 is TGCAGCGTCGGAACCGGGACCTCTGGAAACACCATATATTTT. Translation: CSVGTGTSGNTIYF.

The genes are TRBV18 and TRBJ1-1; 9 nucleotides match TRBD1. CDR1 KGHSH and CDR2 LQKENI come from the germline V gene. The junction had 6 bases not matched to a gene; V was cut back by 3 bases and J by 7 bases. The CDR3 extends over 14 amino acids. This chain's CDR3 is CASSPPGQGGEAFF. Here the CDR3 DNA reads TGTGCCAGCTCACCTCCGGGACAGGGTGGTGAAGCTTTCTTT.

This chain links TRBV11-2 with TRBJ2-6; the D call may be TRBD1 or TRBD2 (5 bases each). Per the germline V gene, CDR1 is SGHAT and CDR2 is FQNNGV. This CDR3 spans 18 amino acids. Trimming removed 3 bases at V and 0 bases at J, with 15 bases between. CDR3 sequence: CASSLMRPGSSGANVLTF. As DNA, the CDR3 is TGTGCCAGCAGCTTGATGAGGCCAGGGAGCTCTGGGGCCAACGTCCTGACTTTC.

This chain connects TRBV4-1 to TRBJ2-2, with D tentatively TRBD1 (6 bases). This CDR3 contains 15 residues. Trimming stripped 0 bases from V and 6 bases from J, with 11 bases between. Germline V gene sequence: CDR1 MGHRA, CDR2 YSYEKL. In DNA form, the CDR3 reads TGCGCCAGCAGCCAAGATGGGCAGGGGCCCGGGGAGCTGTTTTTT. It encodes CASSQDGQGPGELFF.